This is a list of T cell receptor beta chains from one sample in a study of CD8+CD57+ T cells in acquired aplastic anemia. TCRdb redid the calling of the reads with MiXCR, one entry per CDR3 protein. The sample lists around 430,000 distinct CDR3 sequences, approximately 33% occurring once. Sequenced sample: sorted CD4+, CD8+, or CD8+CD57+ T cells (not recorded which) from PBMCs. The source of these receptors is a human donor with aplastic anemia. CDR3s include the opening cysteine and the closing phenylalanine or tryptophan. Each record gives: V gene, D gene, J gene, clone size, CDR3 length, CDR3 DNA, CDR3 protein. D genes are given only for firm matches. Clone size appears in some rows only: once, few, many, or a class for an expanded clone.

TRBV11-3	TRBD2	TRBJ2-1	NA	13	TGCGCCAGCAGCGTCGGGACTAGCGGGTTACAGTTCTTC	CASSVGTSGLQFF
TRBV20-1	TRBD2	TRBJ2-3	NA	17	TGCAGTGCTAGGGCACTAGCGGGAGCTCGAGGCACAGATACGCAGTATTTT	CSARALAGARGTDTQYF
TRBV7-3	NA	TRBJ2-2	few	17	TGTGCCAGCAGCCTTGGCCCTAGGGGGAAGGAAACCGGGGAGCTGTTTTTT	CASSLGPRGKETGELFF
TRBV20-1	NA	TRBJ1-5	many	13	TGCAGTGCTAGGATCGATAGCAATCAGCCCCAGCATTTT	CSARIDSNQPQHF
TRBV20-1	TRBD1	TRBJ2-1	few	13	TGCAGTGCTAGATTCGGCAGGGGGCATGAGCAGTTCTTC	CSARFGRGHEQFF
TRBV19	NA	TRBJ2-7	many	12	TGTGCCAGTATCTCGCGAACCTACGAGCAGTACTTC	CASISRTYEQYF
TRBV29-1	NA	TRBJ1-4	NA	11	TGCAGCGTTTCGGAAGGAGAAAAACTGTTTTTT	CSVSEGEKLFF
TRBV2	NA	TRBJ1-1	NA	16	TGTGCCAGCAGCCCCGGGGCCTCGAGGGGGAACACTGAAGCTTTCTTT	CASSPGASRGNTEAFF
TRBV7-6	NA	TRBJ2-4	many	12	TGTGCCAGCAGCAGACTAAGGGACATTCAGTACTTC	CASSRLRDIQYF
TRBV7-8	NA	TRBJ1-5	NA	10	TGTGCCAGCAGTCGGGACCCCCAGCATTTT	CASSRDPQHF
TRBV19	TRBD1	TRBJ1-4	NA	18	TGTGCCAGTAGTATAAGAACAGGGGGCGCCGGAACTAATGAAAAACTGTTTTTT	CASSIRTGGAGTNEKLFF
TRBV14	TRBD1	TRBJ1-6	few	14	TGTGCCAGCAGCCAGGAGACAGGGGTTTCACCCCTCCACTTT	CASSQETGVSPLHF
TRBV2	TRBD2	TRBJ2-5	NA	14	TGTGCCGGCAGCGTAGGGAGGGCCGGTGAGACCCAGTACTTC	CAGSVGRAGETQYF
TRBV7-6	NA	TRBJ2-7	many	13	TGTGCCAGCAGCTCGAGGGGCTCCTACGAGCAGTACTTC	CASSSRGSYEQYF
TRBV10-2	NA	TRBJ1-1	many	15	TGCGCCAGCGATCCCGAAGACCTCAGAGGGGCTGAAGCTTTCTTT	CASDPEDLRGAEAFF
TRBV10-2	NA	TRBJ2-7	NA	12	TGCGCCAGCAGTGATGAGGGGGGGGAGCAGTACTTC	CASSDEGGEQYF
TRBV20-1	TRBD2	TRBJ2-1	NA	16	TGCAGTGCTAGAGATCTAGGCGGGAGTACCTACAATGAGCAGTTCTTC	CSARDLGGSTYNEQFF
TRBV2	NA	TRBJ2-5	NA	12	TGTGCCAGCGCCTTCTCGGCAGAGACCCAGTACTTC	CASAFSAETQYF
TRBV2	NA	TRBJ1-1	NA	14	TGTGCCAGCAGGCAAATCCTGGGGAACACTGAAGCTTTCTTT	CASRQILGNTEAFF
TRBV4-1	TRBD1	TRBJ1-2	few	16	TGCGCCAGCAGCCTACAATCCATGGGACAGATATATGGCTACACCTTC	CASSLQSMGQIYGYTF
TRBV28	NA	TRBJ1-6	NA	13	TGTGCCGCCCAGGGGTCCCTAGACTCACCCCTCCACTTT	CAAQGSLDSPLHF
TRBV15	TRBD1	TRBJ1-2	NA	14	TGTGCCACCAGCAGTGCCGGACAGGGTGCTGGCTACACCTTC	CATSSAGQGAGYTF
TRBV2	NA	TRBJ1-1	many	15	TGTGCCAGCAGTGTAGAGACAGTAACGAACACTGAAGCTTTCTTT	CASSVETVTNTEAFF
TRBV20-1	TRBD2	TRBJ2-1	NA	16	TGCAGTGCTAGGGCCGGGACTAGCGGGAGGTACAATGAGCAGTTCTTC	CSARAGTSGRYNEQFF
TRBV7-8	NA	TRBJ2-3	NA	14	TGCGCCAGCAGGGGAGGGCCTGGCACAGATACGCAGTATTTT	CASRGGPGTDTQYF
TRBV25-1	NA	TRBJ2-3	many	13	TGTGCCAGCAGTGAACAAATAGGAGATACGCAGTATTTT	CASSEQIGDTQYF
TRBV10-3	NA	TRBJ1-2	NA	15	TGTGCCAGCAGTGAACACGGACAGACAAGCTATGGCTACACCTTC	CASSEHGQTSYGYTF
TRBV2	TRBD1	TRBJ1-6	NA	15	TGTGCCAGCAGCGGACAGGGGGCGCGAAATTCACCCCTCCACTTT	CASSGQGARNSPLHF
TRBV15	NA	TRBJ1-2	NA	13	TGTGCCACCAGCAGAGATCGTCAGGGAGGCTACACCTTC	CATSRDRQGGYTF
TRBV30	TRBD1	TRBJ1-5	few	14	TGTGCCTGGAGCAAGGACAGGGGGAATCAGCCCCAGCATTTT	CAWSKDRGNQPQHF
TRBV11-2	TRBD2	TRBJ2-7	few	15	TGTGCCAGCAGCTTCTCTCCTAGCGGGAGCTACGAGCAGTACTTC	CASSFSPSGSYEQYF
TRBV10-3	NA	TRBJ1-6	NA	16	TGTGCCAGCAGTTACGGGGTACAGGGTTATAATTCACCCCTCCACTTT	CASSYGVQGYNSPLHF
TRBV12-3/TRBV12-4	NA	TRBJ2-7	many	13	TGTGCCAGCAGTTTCCGGTCCTCCTACGAGCAGTACTTC	CASSFRSSYEQYF
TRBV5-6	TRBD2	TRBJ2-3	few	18	TGTGCCAGCAGCTTGGGTCTAGCGGAAACTTTTCGCACAGATACGCAGTATTTT	CASSLGLAETFRTDTQYF
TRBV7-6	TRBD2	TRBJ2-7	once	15	TGTGCCAGCAGCTTAGGGACTAGCAGCTCCTACGAGCAGTACTTC	CASSLGTSSSYEQYF
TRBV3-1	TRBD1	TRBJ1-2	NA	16	TGTGCCAGCAGCCAAGGCACAGGGGGCGTCCATTATAGCTACACCTTC	CASSQGTGGVHYSYTF
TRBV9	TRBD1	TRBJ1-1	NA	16	TGTGCCAGCAGCGCCGGTGGACAGGGGGCGGTGGCTGAAGCTTTCTTT	CASSAGGQGAVAEAFF
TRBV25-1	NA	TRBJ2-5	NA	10	TGTGCTAGAGTGGTTCAATCCCAGTACTTC	CARVVQSQYF
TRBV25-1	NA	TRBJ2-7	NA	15	TGTGCCAGCAGTGGCGTGGTGGCAGGGGTCTTTTGGCAGTACTTC	CASSGVVAGVFWQYF
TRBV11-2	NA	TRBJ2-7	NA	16	TGTGCCAGCAGCCGTAGGACGGGGGTTAAACCCTACGAGCAGTACTTC	CASSRRTGVKPYEQYF
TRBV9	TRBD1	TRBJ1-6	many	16	TGTGCCAGCAGCGAGGGAAGAGACAGGGGCGTTTCACCCCTCCACTTT	CASSEGRDRGVSPLHF
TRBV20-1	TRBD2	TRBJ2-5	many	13	TGCAGTGCTAAAGGCGGGAGTGGGGAGACCCAGTACTTC	CSAKGGSGETQYF
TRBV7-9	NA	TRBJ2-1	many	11	TGTGCCAGCAGCCGAACCGGGACCCAGTTCTTC	CASSRTGTQFF
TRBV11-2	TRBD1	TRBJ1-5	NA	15	TGTGCCAGCAGCTTAGATCACAGGGGGCCTCAGCCCCAGCATTTT	CASSLDHRGPQPQHF
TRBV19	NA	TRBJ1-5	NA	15	TGTGCCAGTACCCCAACAGGGATTAGCAATCAGCCCCAGCATTTT	CASTPTGISNQPQHF
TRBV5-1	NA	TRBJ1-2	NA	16	TGCGCCAGCAGCTCTGAGTTTACAGGGTTTACCTATGGCTACACCTTC	CASSSEFTGFTYGYTF
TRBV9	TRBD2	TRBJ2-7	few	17	TGTGCCAGCAGCGTAGAATGGCGGGAGAATATTTTTTACGAGCAGTACTTC	CASSVEWRENIFYEQYF
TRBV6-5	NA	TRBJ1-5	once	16	TGTGCCATCAGTTACAGGATAAAAGGGGGCAATCAGCCCCAGCATTTT	CAISYRIKGGNQPQHF
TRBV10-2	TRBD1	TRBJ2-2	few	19	TGCGCCAGCAGCCCAAGACAGGGGGGGGCGCCGTTGGGCACCGGGGAGCTGTTTTTT	CASSPRQGGAPLGTGELFF
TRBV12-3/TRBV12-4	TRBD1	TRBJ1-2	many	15	TGTGCCAGCACCCGACAGGGGCGCGCCAACTATGGCTACACCTTC	CASTRQGRANYGYTF
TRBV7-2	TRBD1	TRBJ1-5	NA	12	TGTGCCAGCAGCTCCGGGACAGGGCCCCAGCATTTT	CASSSGTGPQHF